These 10 T cell receptor beta chains originate from one sample sequenced in a study of blood T cells in healthy people across ages. Together with a sample-barcoded 5' primer, a J-beta primer mix was included in a second PCR lasting about 6 to 11 cycles. TCRdb independently ran MiXCR on the 5' RACE reads; one entry per CDR3 protein. The table includes 800,000 to 950,000 distinct CDR3 sequences, roughly 43% detected once. The source material was blood. The receptors derive from a man younger than 40 in good health.

In this sample, this clonotype turned up a few times. This sequence joins TRBV9 and TRBJ2-7; D gene unclear. Germline loops: CDR1 SGDLS, CDR2 YYNGEE. Trimming removed 0 bases from V and 1 base from J, with 5 bases in between. The CDR3 extends over 13 amino acids. This CDR3 is CASSVGVSYEQYF. The CDR3, as DNA: TGTGCCAGCAGCGTAGGGGTTTCCTACGAGCAGTACTTC.

The chain recombines TRBV27 with TRBJ2-5; D perhaps matches TRBD2 (5 bases). TRBJ2-7 matches the DNA end more closely, so the J call is doubtful. This CDR3 region has 15 residues. Per germline, CDR1 MNHEY and CDR2 SMNVEV (reference sequence). The CDR3 DNA is TGTGCCAGCAGGCCGGGGTTCGAACAAGCACACGAGCAGTACTTC. Translation gives CASRPGFEQAHEQYF.

On this clonotype itself: A much more abundant neighbour one base away suggests this may be a read error. This sequence joins TRBV5-5 and TRBJ2-2; D remains unclear. This CDR3 is built from 15 residues. The V end was cut by 7 bases, the J end by 0 bases, with 13 bases between. The germline V gene has CDR1 SGHKS and CDR2 YYEKEE (reference sequence). For the CDR3, the DNA is TGTGCCAGCGGCCTCACAGCCGCGAACACCGGGGAGCTGTTTTTT. It translates to CASGLTAANTGELFF.

This clonotype has more than one count but fewer than ten. This chain connects TRBV20-1 to TRBJ2-7; D perhaps matches TRBD1 (6 bases). The CDR3 is 14 amino acids. Germline values: CDR1 DFQATT, CDR2 SNEGSKA (reference sequence). V was clipped by 6 bases and J by 0 bases, with 15 bases between them. CDR3 nucleotides: TGCAGTGCCCGAGGGGGTATCATCTCCTACGAGCAGTACTTC. Translated, it gives CSARGGIISYEQYF.

The chain joins TRBV10-3 to TRBJ1-5; D remains ambiguous. Deletions cut 3 bases from V and 2 bases from J, with 11 bases between. There are 15 residues in the CDR3. Germline CDR1 is ENHRY and CDR2 is SYGVKD. The CDR3 loop is CAISDYGTGNQPQHF. The CDR3 DNA sequence: TGTGCCATCAGTGACTACGGAACCGGCAATCAGCCCCAGCATTTT.

A few counts support this clonotype. The rearrangement joins TRBV20-1 to TRBJ2-5; TRBD2 matches 12 bases. CDR1 is DFQATT, CDR2 SNEGSKA, per germline (reference sequence). This CDR3 is built from 14 residues. V lost 6 bases and J lost 9; bases outside the gene matches: 11. The CDR3 nucleotides read TGCAGTGCCGAAGGACTAGCGGGGTCCACGGCCCAGTACTTC. The encoded protein is CSAEGLAGSTAQYF.

This clonotype was counted between two and nine times. The rearrangement uses TRBV24-1 and TRBJ2-1; 15 bases map to TRBD2. The CDR3 length is 16 residues. Germline CDR1 is KGHDR and CDR2 is SFDVKD. The ends lost 3 bases at V and 10 bases at J; junction bases unmatched: 6. The DNA for the CDR3 is TGTGCCACCAGTGATGTGGGACTAGCGGGGGGAGGGGAGCAGTTCTTC. It encodes CATSDVGLAGGGEQFF.

This clonotype was counted at least ten times. CDR3 amino acids: CAISQTGAETQYF. Here the CDR3 DNA reads TGTGCCATCAGCCAGACAGGCGCCGAGACCCAGTACTTC. The chain is built from TRBV10-3 and TRBJ2-5, with TRBD1 as a possible D gene (6 bases). Trimming removed 6 bases from V and 5 bases from J, with 13 bases in between. Looked up from germline, CDR1 is ENHRY and CDR2 is SYGVKD. This CDR3 is built from 13 residues.

This clonotype was counted between two and nine times. V gene TRBV20-1 combines with J gene TRBJ2-1; TRBD2 matches 7 bases. The CDR3 runs 14 residues. Unmatched junction bases numbered 15, after V lost 6 bases and J lost 10 bases. Germline V lookup: CDR1 DFQATT, CDR2 SNEGSKA (reference sequence). CDR3 in amino acids: CSAALRAGHDEQFF. In nucleotides, the CDR3 is TGCAGTGCCGCCCTAAGAGCGGGGCATGACGAGCAGTTCTTC.

The genes are TRBV2 and TRBJ2-3; D ambiguous. Trimming removed 2 bases at V and 7 bases at J, with 7 bases between. The CDR3 extends over 12 amino acids. The germline gives CDR1 SNHLY, CDR2 FYNNEI. The CDR3 sequence: CASSEYVYTQYF. The CDR3 DNA is TGTGCCAGCAGTGAATATGTATATACGCAGTATTTT. The full variable domain, rest sourced from reference TRBV2 and TRBJ2-3, is EPEVTQTPSHQVTQMGQEVILRCVPISNHLYFYWYRQILGQKVEFLVSFYNNEISEKSEIFDDQFSVERPDGSNFTLKIRSTKLEDSAMYFCASSEYVYTQYFGPGTRLTVL.